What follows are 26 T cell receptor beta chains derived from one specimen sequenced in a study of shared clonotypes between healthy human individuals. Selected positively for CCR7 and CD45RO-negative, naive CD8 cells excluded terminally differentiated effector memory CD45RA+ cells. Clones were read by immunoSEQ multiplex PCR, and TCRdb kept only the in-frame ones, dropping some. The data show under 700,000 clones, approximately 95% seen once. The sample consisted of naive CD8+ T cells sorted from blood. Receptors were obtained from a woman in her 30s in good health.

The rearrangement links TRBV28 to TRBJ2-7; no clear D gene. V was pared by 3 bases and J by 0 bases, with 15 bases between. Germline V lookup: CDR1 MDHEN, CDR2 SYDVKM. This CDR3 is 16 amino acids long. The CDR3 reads CASSFSPKSNSYEQYF. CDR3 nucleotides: TGTGCCAGCAGTTTTTCCCCCAAGTCTAACTCCTACGAGCAGTACTTC.

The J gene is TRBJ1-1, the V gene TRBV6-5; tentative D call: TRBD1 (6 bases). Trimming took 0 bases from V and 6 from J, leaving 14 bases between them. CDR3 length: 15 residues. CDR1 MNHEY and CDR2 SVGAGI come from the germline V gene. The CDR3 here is CASSYSQGVGSEAFF. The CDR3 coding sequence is TGTGCCAGCAGTTACTCACAGGGTGTCGGGTCTGAAGCTTTCTTT.

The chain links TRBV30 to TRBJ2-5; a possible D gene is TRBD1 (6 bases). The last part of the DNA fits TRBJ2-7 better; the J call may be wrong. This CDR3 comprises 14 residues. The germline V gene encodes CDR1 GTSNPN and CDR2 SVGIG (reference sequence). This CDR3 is CAWSTGLGSYEQYF. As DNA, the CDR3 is TGTGCCTGGAGTACAGGGTTGGGGTCCTACGAGCAGTACTTC.

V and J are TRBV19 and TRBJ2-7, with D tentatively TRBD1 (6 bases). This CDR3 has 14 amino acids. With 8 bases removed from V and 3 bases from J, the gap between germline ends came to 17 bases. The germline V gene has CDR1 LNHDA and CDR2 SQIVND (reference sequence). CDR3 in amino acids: CASSQSLGGYEQYF. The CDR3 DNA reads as TGTGCCAGTTCCCAATCATTAGGGGGCTACGAGCAGTACTTC.

CDR3 nucleotide sequence: TGTGCCAGCAGTCCCACAGGGGGTGGGGGGGAGCTGTTTTTT. Its protein product is CASSPTGGGGELFF. The rearrangement joins TRBV6-5 to TRBJ2-2; 8 nucleotides agree with TRBD1. Germline values: CDR1 MNHEY, CDR2 SVGAGI. This CDR3 comprises 14 residues. V lost 5 bases, J lost 8 bases, and 7 bases stayed unmatched.

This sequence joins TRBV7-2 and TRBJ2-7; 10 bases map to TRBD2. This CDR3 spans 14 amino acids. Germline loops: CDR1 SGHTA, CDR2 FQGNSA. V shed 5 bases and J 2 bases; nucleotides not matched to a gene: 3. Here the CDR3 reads CASSPLAGTYEQYF. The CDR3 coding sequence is TGTGCCAGCAGCCCACTAGCGGGGACCTACGAGCAGTACTTC.

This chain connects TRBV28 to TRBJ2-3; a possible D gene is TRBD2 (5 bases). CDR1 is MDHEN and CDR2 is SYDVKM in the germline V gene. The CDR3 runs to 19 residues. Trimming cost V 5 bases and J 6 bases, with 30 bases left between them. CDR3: CASSPTTRSKLLSKDTQYF. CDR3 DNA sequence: TGTGCCAGCAGTCCCACAACTAGGAGCAAGTTATTGTCAAAGGATACGCAGTATTTT.

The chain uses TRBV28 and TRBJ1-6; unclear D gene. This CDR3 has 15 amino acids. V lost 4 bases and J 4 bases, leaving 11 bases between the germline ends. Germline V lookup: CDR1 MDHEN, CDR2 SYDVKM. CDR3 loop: CASSWLEGYNSPLHF. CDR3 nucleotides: TGTGCCAGCAGTTGGCTAGAGGGATATAATTCACCCCTCCACTTT.

The CDR3 DNA reads TGTGCCAGCAGCCCGGGACCTAACTACGAGCAGTACTTC. It codes for CASSPGPNYEQYF. The genes are TRBV27 and TRBJ2-7, with D perhaps given as TRBD1 or TRBD2 (5 bases each). This CDR3 is 13 amino acids long. Germline CDR1 reads MNHEY; CDR2 reads SMNVEV (reference sequence). V dropped 6 bases and J dropped 3 bases, with 12 bases sitting between them.

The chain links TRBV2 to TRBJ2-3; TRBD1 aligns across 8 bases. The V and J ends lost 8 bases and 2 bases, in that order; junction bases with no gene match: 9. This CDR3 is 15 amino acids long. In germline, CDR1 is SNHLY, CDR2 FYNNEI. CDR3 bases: TGTGCCAGCCGACAGACAGGGGAGTACACAGATACGCAGTATTTT. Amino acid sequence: CASRQTGEYTDTQYF.

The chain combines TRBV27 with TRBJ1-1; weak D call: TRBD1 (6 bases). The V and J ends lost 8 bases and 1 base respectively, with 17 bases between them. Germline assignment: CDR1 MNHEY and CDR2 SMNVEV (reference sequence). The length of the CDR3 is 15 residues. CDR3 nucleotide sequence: TGTGCCAGCGGGCGTCTCGGGGGCGGGAACACTGAAGCTTTCTTT. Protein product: CASGRLGGGNTEAFF.

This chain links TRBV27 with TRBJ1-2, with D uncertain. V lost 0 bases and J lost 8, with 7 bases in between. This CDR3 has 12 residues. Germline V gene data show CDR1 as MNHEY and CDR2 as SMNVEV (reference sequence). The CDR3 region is CASSLSGMGYTF. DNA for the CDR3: TGTGCCAGCAGTTTATCCGGGATGGGCTACACCTTC.

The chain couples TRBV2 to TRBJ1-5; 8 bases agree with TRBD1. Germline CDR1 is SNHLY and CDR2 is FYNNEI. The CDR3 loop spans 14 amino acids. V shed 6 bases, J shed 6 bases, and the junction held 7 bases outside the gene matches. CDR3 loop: CASRDGQGGQPQHF. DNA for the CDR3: TGTGCCAGCAGGGATGGACAGGGCGGTCAGCCCCAGCATTTT.

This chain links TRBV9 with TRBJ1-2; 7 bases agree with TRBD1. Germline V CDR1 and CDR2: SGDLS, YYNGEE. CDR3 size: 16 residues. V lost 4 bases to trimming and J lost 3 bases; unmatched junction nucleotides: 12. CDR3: CASSPRDSKPYYGYTF. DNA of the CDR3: TGTGCCAGCAGCCCTCGGGACAGCAAACCATACTATGGCTACACCTTC.

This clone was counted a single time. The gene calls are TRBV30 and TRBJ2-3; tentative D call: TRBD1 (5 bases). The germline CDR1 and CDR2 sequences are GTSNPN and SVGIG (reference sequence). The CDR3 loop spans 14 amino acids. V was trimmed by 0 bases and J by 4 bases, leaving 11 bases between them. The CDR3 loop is CAWSVQGAADTQYF. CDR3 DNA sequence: TGTGCCTGGAGTGTACAAGGGGCGGCAGATACGCAGTATTTT.

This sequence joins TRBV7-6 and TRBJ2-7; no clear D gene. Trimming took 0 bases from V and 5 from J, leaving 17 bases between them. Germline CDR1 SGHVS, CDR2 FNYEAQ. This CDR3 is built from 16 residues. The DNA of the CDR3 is TGTGCCAGCAGCTTAGCGTCGCGTACAACGGCCCACGAGCAGTACTTC. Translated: CASSLASRTTAHEQYF.

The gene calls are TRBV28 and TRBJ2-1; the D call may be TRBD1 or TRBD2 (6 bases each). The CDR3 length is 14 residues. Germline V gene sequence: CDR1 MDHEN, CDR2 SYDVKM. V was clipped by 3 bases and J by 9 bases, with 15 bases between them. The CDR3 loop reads CASSFGGEGGEQFF. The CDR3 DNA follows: TGTGCCAGCAGTTTTGGAGGGGAAGGGGGTGAGCAGTTCTTC.

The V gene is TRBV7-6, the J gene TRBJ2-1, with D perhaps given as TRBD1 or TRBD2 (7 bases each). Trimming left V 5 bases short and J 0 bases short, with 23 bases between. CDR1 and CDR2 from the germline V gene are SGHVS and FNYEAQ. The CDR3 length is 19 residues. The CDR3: CASSLSGTAEGHSYNEQFF. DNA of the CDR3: TGTGCCAGCAGCCTGAGCGGGACAGCCGAAGGTCACTCCTACAATGAGCAGTTCTTC.

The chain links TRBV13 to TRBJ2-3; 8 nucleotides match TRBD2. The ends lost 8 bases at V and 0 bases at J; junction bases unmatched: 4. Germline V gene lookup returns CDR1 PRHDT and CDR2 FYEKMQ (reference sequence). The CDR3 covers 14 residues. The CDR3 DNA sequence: TGTGCCAGCTCCACTAGCGGAAGCACAGATACGCAGTATTTT. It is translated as CASSTSGSTDTQYF.

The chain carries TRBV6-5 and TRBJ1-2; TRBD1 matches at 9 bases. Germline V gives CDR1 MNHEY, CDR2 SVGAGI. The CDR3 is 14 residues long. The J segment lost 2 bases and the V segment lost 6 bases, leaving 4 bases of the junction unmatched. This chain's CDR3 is CASSDRGYNYGYTF. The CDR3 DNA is TGTGCCAGCAGCGACAGGGGGTACAACTATGGCTACACCTTC.

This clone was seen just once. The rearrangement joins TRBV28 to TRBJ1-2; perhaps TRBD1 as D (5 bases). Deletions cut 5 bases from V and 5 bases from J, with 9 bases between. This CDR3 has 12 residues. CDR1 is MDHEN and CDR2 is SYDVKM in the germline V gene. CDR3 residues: CASSPRGYGYTF. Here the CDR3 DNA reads TGTGCCAGCAGTCCCCGGGGGTATGGCTACACCTTC.

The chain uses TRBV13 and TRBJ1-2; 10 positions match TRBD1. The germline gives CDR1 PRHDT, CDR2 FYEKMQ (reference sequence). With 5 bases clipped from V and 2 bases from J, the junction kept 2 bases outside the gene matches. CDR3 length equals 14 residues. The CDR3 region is CASSGGQGNYGYTF. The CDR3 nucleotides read TGTGCCAGCAGCGGGGGACAGGGGAACTATGGCTACACCTTC.

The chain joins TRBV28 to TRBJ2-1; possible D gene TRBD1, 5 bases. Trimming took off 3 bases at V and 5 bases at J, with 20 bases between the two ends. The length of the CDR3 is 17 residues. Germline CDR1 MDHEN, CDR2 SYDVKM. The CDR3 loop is CASSFAGWAPTHNEQFF. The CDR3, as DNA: TGTGCCAGCAGTTTTGCAGGGTGGGCCCCTACCCACAATGAGCAGTTCTTC.

The DNA of the CDR3 is TGCGCCAGCAGCCAAGTCCTCACCTACGAGCAGTACTTC. As protein: CASSQVLTYEQYF. V is TRBV4-1 and J is TRBJ2-7; D gene uncertain. V was shortened by 1 base and J by 2 bases, with 6 bases between the two germline ends. CDR3 length equals 13 residues. CDR1 is MGHRA, CDR2 YSYEKL, per germline.

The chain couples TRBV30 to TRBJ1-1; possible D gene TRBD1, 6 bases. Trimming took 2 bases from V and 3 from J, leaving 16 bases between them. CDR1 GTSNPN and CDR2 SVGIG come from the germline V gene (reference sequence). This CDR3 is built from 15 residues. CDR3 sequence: CAWSLYGGLDTEAFF. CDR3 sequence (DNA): TGTGCCTGGAGTCTTTATGGGGGGCTAGACACTGAAGCTTTCTTT.

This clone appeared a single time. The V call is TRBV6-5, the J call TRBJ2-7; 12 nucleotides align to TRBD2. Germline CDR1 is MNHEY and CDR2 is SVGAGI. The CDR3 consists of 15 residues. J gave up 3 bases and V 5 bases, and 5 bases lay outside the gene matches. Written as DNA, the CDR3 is TGTGCCAGCAGTCTAGCGGGAGGGCCAAACTACGAGCAGTACTTC. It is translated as CASSLAGGPNYEQYF.